The present T cell receptor beta chain was sequenced within a study of T cells in localized non-small cell lung cancer. Profiling relied on immunoSEQ multiplex PCR, and the TCRdb table lists in-frame clones only, not all of them. This sample has approximately 3,300 clones, with around 19% found just once. Study-level findings and limits: Uninvolved adjacent lung, not tumor, had the highest T cell clonality. Because only a single region of the tumor was sequenced, heterogeneity remains possible. Within adjacent lung there appeared a median around 57 of the top 100 tumor clones.

This clone was counted only a few times. Its antigen is not known. The germline V gene encodes CDR1 LNHDA and CDR2 SQIVND (reference sequence). Trimming pared 4 bases from V and 4 bases from J, leaving 8 bases between. There are 13 residues in the CDR3. The chain uses TRBV19 and TRBJ1-5; D is perhaps TRBD1 (5 bases). This sequence originates from a woman between 35 and 75 years old with stage III squamous cell lung carcinoma. The sequencing here drew on lung tumor tissue, taken before any cancer treatment. The DNA of the CDR3 is TGTGCCAGTAGTAAGACAGTGAATCAGCCCCAGCATTTT. Its protein product is CASSKTVNQPQHF.